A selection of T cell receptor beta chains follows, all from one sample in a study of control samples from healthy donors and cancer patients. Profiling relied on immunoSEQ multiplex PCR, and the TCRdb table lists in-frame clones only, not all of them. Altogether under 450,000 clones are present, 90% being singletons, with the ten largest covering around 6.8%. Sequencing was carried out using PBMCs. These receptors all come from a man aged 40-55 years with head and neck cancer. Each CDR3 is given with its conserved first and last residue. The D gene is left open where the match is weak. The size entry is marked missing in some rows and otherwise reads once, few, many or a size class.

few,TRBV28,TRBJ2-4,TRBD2,TGTGCCAGCAGACCCCGGGGCGGGGGAGCCAAAAACATTCAGTACTTC,CASRPRGGGAKNIQYF
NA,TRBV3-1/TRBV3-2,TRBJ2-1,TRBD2,TGTGCCAGCAGCCAGATAGCGGGAACCTACAATGAGCAGTTCTTC,CASSQIAGTYNEQFF
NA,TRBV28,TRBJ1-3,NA,TGTGCCAGCAGTTTATCGTGGCAGGGTCGTGGAAACACCATATATTTT,CASSLSWQGRGNTIYF
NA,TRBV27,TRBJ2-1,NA,TGTGCCAGCAGTTCTGTCGCGGGAAGCTCCTACAATGAGCAGTTCTTC,CASSSVAGSSYNEQFF
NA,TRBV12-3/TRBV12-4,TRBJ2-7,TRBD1,TGTGCCAGCAGTTTAGGGACAGGCTCCGAGCAGTACTTC,CASSLGTGSEQYF
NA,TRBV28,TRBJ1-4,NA,TGTGCCAGCAGGATAGGGGGACATAATGAAAAACTGTTTTTT,CASRIGGHNEKLFF
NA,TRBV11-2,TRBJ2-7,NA,TGTGCCAGCGCGTCGAGGGGAGACTACGAGCAGTACTTC,CASASRGDYEQYF
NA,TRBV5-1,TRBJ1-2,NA,TGCGCCAGCAGCTTGGCAGGGCCCTATGGCTACACCTTC,CASSLAGPYGYTF
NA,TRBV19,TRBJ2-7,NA,TGTGCCAGTAAAGAAGGGGTCGAGCAGTACTTC,CASKEGVEQYF
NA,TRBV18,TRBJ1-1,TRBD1,TGTGCCAGCTCACCATCAACAGGGGGCAACACTGAAGCTTTCTTT,CASSPSTGGNTEAFF
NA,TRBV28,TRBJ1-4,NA,TGTGCCACCAGGGCAGGGGTTATTGAAAAACTGTTTTTT,CATRAGVIEKLFF
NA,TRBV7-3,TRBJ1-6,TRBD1,TGTGCCAGCAGCTTGTCAGGGGGTAATAATTCACCCCTCCACTTT,CASSLSGGNNSPLHF
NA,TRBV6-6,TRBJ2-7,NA,TGTGCCAGCAGTTACTCGGGGATTAGCTACGAGCAGTACTTC,CASSYSGISYEQYF
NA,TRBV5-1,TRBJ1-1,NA,TGCGCCAGCAGCTTGCGGGGGCTGGACACTGAAGCTTTCTTT,CASSLRGLDTEAFF
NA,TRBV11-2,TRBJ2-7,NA,TGTGCCAGCAGCTTTGGTAGCGACTCCTACGAGCAGTACTTC,CASSFGSDSYEQYF
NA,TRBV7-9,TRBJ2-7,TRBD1,TGTGCCAGCGGGACAGGGTCGGACGAGCAGTACTTC,CASGTGSDEQYF
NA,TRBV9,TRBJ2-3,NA,TGTGCCAGCAGCGGGGGGACCTCCCGCAACCAAAATACGCAGTATTTT,CASSGGTSRNQNTQYF
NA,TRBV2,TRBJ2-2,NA,TGTGCCAGCAGCGGACAGTACACCGGGGAGCTGTTTTTT,CASSGQYTGELFF
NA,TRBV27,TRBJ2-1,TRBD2,TGTGCCAGCAGTTTAGGCTGGGGACTAGCGGGAGTTAATGAGCAGTTCTTC,CASSLGWGLAGVNEQFF
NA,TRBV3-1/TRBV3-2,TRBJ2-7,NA,TGTGCCAGCAGCCAAGATCTGGGGGAGCAGTACTTC,CASSQDLGEQYF
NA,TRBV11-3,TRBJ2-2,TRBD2,TGTGCCAGCAGCTTAGGTTCTAGCGGAGACACCGGGGAGCTGTTTTTT,CASSLGSSGDTGELFF
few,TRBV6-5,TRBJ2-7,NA,TGTGCCAGCAGCACTCCAGGGTCCCGCTACTACGAGCAGTACTTC,CASSTPGSRYYEQYF
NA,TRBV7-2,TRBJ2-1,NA,TGTGCCAGCACCCAACGTGAGCAGTTCTTC,CASTQREQFF
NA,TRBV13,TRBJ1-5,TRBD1,TGTGCCAGCAGCTTAGCAGGACAGGGGGCTGGTCAGCCCCAGCATTTT,CASSLAGQGAGQPQHF
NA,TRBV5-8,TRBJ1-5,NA,TGTGCCAGCAGCTTTTTCGTCTGGGGCAACAATCAGCCCCAGCATTTT,CASSFFVWGNNQPQHF
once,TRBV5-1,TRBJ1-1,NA,TGCGCCAGCAGCCAGACAGGTGTGAACACTGAAGCTTTCTTT,CASSQTGVNTEAFF
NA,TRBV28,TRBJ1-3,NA,TGTGCCAGCAAGGAAAACACCATATATTTT,CASKENTIYF
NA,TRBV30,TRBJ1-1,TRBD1,TGTGCCTCAGACAGGGGGGACACTGAAGCTTTCTTT,CASDRGDTEAFF
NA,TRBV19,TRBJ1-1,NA,TGTGCCAGTACCCTCGAGTCGGGTATCGCTGAAGCTTTCTTT,CASTLESGIAEAFF
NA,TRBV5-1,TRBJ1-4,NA,TGCGCCAGCAGCTTATGGCAGGCTAATGAAAAACTGTTTTTT,CASSLWQANEKLFF
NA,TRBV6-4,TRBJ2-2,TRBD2,TGTGCCAGCAGTGTACTAGCGGGACGGTTCGGCACCGGGGAGCTGTTTTTT,CASSVLAGRFGTGELFF
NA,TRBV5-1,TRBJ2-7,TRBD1,TGCGCCAGCAGCTGGACGACGGGGACAGGGTCCTCCGAGCAGTACTTC,CASSWTTGTGSSEQYF
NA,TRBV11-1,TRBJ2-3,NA,TGTGCCAGCAGCTTAGGCACCGGGACCTCAGATACGCAGTATTTT,CASSLGTGTSDTQYF
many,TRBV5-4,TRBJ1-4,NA,TGTGCCAGCAGCTCCGCGGGCCCATATAATGAAAAACTGTTTTTT,CASSSAGPYNEKLFF
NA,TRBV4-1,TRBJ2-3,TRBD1,TGCGCCAGCAGCCAAGACGGGACAGGTCGCACAGATACGCAGTATTTT,CASSQDGTGRTDTQYF
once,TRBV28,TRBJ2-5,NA,TGTGCCAGCAGTCCAGACATCTTACGGCCAGAGACCCAGTACTTC,CASSPDILRPETQYF
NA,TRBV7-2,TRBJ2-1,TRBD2,TGTGCCAGCAGCTCAAGACTAGCGGGCTCTGGGTACAATGAGCAGTTCTTC,CASSSRLAGSGYNEQFF
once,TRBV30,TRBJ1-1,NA,TGTGCCTGGAGTGTAGGGAAGGGGAACACTGAAGCTTTCTTT,CAWSVGKGNTEAFF
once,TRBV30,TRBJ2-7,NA,TGTGCCTGGAGTGTAGGTGGCCGGACAGAGCAGTACTTC,CAWSVGGRTEQYF
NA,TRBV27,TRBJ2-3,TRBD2,TGTGCCAGCAGTTTGGGAACTAGCGGCACAGATACGCAGTATTTT,CASSLGTSGTDTQYF
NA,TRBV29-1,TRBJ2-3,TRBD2,TGCAGCGTTGAAGATGTAAGCGGGACTAGCACAGATACGCAGTATTTT,CSVEDVSGTSTDTQYF
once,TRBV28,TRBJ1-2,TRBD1,TGTGCCAGCCTCCTCCGGACAGGGAACTATGGCTACACCTTC,CASLLRTGNYGYTF
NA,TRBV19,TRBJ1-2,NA,TGTGCCAGTACCAAGTTGTTTCAGGGGTCGAGCGGCTACACCTTC,CASTKLFQGSSGYTF
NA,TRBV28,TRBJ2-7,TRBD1,TGTGCCAGCAGTGGCCGGGACAGGGTATCCTACGAGCAGTACTTC,CASSGRDRVSYEQYF